Below, 19 T cell receptor beta chains from the same sample are listed, as sequenced in a study of cytomegalovirus exposure and HLA in healthy donors. Both 60 Vbeta primers and 13 Jbeta primers went into the PCR. Libraries were prepared by immunoSEQ multiplex PCR; TCRdb keeps only in-frame clonotypes and omits some of them. The table has some 130,000 clones, 75% to 85% seen once. The sequenced sample consisted of PBMCs. Receptors originate from a man between 18 and 35 years old in good health and CMV-seronegative.

This sequence joins TRBV2 and TRBJ2-3; 8 nucleotides align to TRBD2. Trimming took 8 bases from V and 2 from J; bases not matched to a gene: 6. The germline CDR1 and CDR2 sequences are SNHLY and FYNNEI. The CDR3 contains 14 residues. The CDR3 region has the DNA TGTGCCAGCCAGGGACTAGGGAACACAGATACGCAGTATTTT. Encoded protein: CASQGLGNTDTQYF.

The table lists this clone with a count of one. The rearrangement links TRBV19 to TRBJ2-5, with TRBD2 identical over 8 bases. With 6 bases clipped from V and 1 base from J, the junction kept 4 bases outside the gene matches. The CDR3 sequence is 14 residues long. Germline assignment: CDR1 LNHDA and CDR2 SQIVND (reference sequence). The CDR3 bases are TGTGCCAGTAGCTCAGCGGGGGCCCAAGAGACCCAGTACTTC. Translating gives CASSSAGAQETQYF.

The CDR3 nucleotides read TGCGCCAGCAGCCAAGTGGCCGACAGGTTTTCACCCCTCCACTTT. Amino acids: CASSQVADRFSPLHF. V and J are TRBV4-1 and TRBJ1-6; a possible D gene is TRBD1 (6 bases). The CDR3 extends over 15 amino acids. Germline CDR1 and CDR2: MGHRA and YSYEKL. V shed 1 base and J shed 9 bases, with 13 bases lying between them.

This chain joins TRBV21-1 and TRBJ2-1; the table names TRBD2, a call not compared with the DNA. TRBV21-1 constitutes a pseudogene. This CDR3 contains 15 residues. CDR3 in amino acids: CASSNPTSGDNEQFF. The CDR3 DNA is TGTGCCAGCAGCAACCCCACTAGCGGAGATAATGAGCAGTTCTTC.

This clone has more than one count but fewer than ten. CDR3 in amino acids: CASSYQGQHNSPLHF. CDR3 coding DNA: TGTGCCAGCTCATATCAGGGACAGCATAATTCACCCCTCCACTTT. The chain joins TRBV6-5 to TRBJ1-6; 7 bases match TRBD1. Trimming at V came to 8 bases and at J to 5 bases, leaving 9 bases not matched to a gene. The germline gives CDR1 MNHEY, CDR2 SVGAGI. This CDR3 contains 15 residues.

The rearrangement joins TRBV6-5 to TRBJ2-3; D not certain. There are 15 residues in the CDR3. The V gene lost 0 bases and the J gene lost 2 bases, with 9 bases spanning the gap. Per germline, CDR1 MNHEY and CDR2 SVGAGI. CDR3 protein: CASSYSAVTTDTQYF. The DNA for the CDR3 is TGTGCCAGCAGTTACTCGGCGGTCACCACAGATACGCAGTATTTT.

CDR3 bases: TGTGCCTGGAATGGGGAGAGCGGGGAGCTGTTTTTT. Translation: CAWNGESGELFF. The chain recombines TRBV30 with TRBJ2-2; tentative D call: TRBD2 (5 bases). The V gene lost 4 bases and the J gene lost 7 bases, with 10 bases spanning the gap. The germline CDR1 and CDR2 sequences are GTSNPN and SVGIG (reference sequence). The CDR3 extends over 12 amino acids.

This rearrangement joins TRBV6-6 to TRBJ2-5, with 10 bases matching TRBD1. The germline V gene encodes CDR1 MNHNY and CDR2 SVGAGI (reference sequence). V lost 7 bases, J lost 4 bases, and 3 bases stayed unmatched. The CDR3 has 13 amino acids. The CDR3: CASTGDRGETQYF. The CDR3 coding sequence is TGTGCCAGCACGGGGGACAGGGGAGAGACCCAGTACTTC.

This chain uses TRBV5-4 with TRBJ1-3; no firm D call. Germline values: CDR1 SGHNT, CDR2 YYREEE (reference sequence). V lost 4 bases to trimming and J lost 2 bases, with 16 bases between them. The CDR3 runs 16 residues. CDR3 loop: CASSKPGSPPGNTIYF. As DNA, the CDR3 is TGTGCCAGCAGCAAGCCAGGCTCGCCTCCTGGAAACACCATATATTTT.

Comments on this clone: Other DNA sequences of this sample code for an identical CDR3. The V and J genes are TRBV7-2 and TRBJ2-7; no reliable D call. The germline gives CDR1 SGHTA, CDR2 FQGNSA. Deletions cut 3 bases from V and 0 bases from J, with 6 bases between. This CDR3 has 13 residues. In nucleotides, the CDR3 is TGTGCCAGCAGCTTCGGCGGCTCCTACGAGCAGTACTTC. It translates to CASSFGGSYEQYF.

This clone appeared a few times. The CDR3 loop is CASTDGGGEETQYF. The CDR3 DNA sequence: TGTGCCAGCACCGATGGCGGGGGGGAAGAGACCCAGTACTTC. The chain links TRBV6-1 to TRBJ2-5; 9 bases fit TRBD2. V dropped 7 bases and J dropped 3; count of bases not matched to a gene: 6. CDR3 length: 14 residues. Germline V CDR1 and CDR2: MNHNS, SASEGT.

The DNA of the CDR3 is TGCGCCAGCAATGGACCGGGACAGGGGAAGTTGGGCACTGAAGCTTTCTTT. Protein: CASNGPGQGKLGTEAFF. The V gene is TRBV5-1, the J gene TRBJ1-1; 10 positions match TRBD1. Germline CDR1 SGHRS, CDR2 YFSETQ. Trimming at V came to 6 bases and at J to 4 bases, leaving 15 bases not matched to a gene. CDR3 length equals 17 residues. Supplemented by reference TRBV5-1 and TRBJ1-1, the full variable domain reads KAGVTQTPRYLIKTRGQQVTLSCSPISGHRSVSWYQQTPGQGLQFLFEYFSETQRNKGNFPGRFSGRQFSNSRSEMNVSTLELGDSALYLCASNGPGQGKLGTEAFFGQGTRLTVV.

The CDR3 sequence: CASSLPRETQYF. CDR3 coding DNA: TGTGCCAGCAGCTTACCCCGGGAGACCCAGTACTTC. The chain has TRBV7-9 and TRBJ2-5; D gene unclear. V lost 2 bases, J lost 5 bases, and 6 bases lay in between. This CDR3 is 12 amino acids long. CDR1 and CDR2 from the germline V gene are SEHNR and FQNEAQ (reference sequence).

The chain has TRBV7-9 and TRBJ2-7, with 8 bases lining up with TRBD1. CDR1 is SEHNR, CDR2 FQNEAQ, per germline (reference sequence). The length of the CDR3 is 15 residues. V gave up 5 bases and J gave up 0 bases; unmatched junction bases: 6. The CDR3 bases are TGTGCCAGCAGCCGCGGCAGGGGGCTCTCCTACGAGCAGTACTTC. Its protein product is CASSRGRGLSYEQYF. The full variable domain, rest sourced from reference TRBV7-9 and TRBJ2-7, is DTGVSQNPRHKITKRGQNVTFRCDPISEHNRLYWYRQTLGQGPEFLTYFQNEAQLEKSRLLSDRFSAERPKGSFSTLEIQRTEQGDSAMYLCASSRGRGLSYEQYFGPGTRLTVT.

As DNA, the CDR3 is TGTGCCAGCAGGAGGGACAGGGGGCACACTGAAGCTTTCTTT. Translated: CASRRDRGHTEAFF. The chain recombines TRBV6-5 with TRBJ1-1, with 12 positions matching TRBD1. V shed 6 bases, J shed 3 bases, and the junction held 2 bases outside the gene matches. Germline values: CDR1 MNHEY, CDR2 SVGAGI. The CDR3 length is 14 residues.

The chain is built from TRBV4-3 and TRBJ2-1, with D unresolved. The V end lost 7 bases, the J end lost 0 bases, and 13 bases lay between the germline ends. This CDR3 is built from 15 residues. Germline-derived CDR1 and CDR2 are LGHNA and YSLEER. CDR3 nucleotide sequence: TGCGCCAGCACCTTGACTTTTACCTCCTACAATGAGCAGTTCTTC. Encoded protein: CASTLTFTSYNEQFF.

V usage is TRBV11-2 and J usage is TRBJ2-1, with TRBD2 matching over 7 bases. From germline, CDR1 is SGHAT and CDR2 FQNNGV. The CDR3 extends over 15 amino acids. The ends lost 6 bases at V and 4 bases at J; junction bases unmatched: 9. The CDR3 DNA reads as TGTGCCAGCAGTTTAAGGACTAGTAGGTACAATGAGCAGTTCTTC. Its translation is CASSLRTSRYNEQFF.

V is TRBV7-6 and J is TRBJ2-2, with a possible D match to TRBD1 (6 bases). Germline lookup yields CDR1 SGHVS and CDR2 FNYEAQ. The ends were cut back, 4 bases at V and 6 bases at J, with 12 bases in the middle. There are 14 residues in the CDR3. The DNA of the CDR3 is TGTGCCAGCAGCTCCATACAGGGAGCCGGGGAGCTGTTTTTT. Amino acids: CASSSIQGAGELFF.

The rearrangement uses TRBV28 and TRBJ2-7, with TRBD1 identical over 7 bases. The CDR3 covers 13 residues. Germline V gene lookup returns CDR1 MDHEN and CDR2 SYDVKM. With 4 bases clipped from V and 6 bases from J, the junction kept 6 bases outside the gene matches. DNA of the CDR3: TGTGCCAGCAGTTCACAGACAGGGCGCGAGCAGTACTTC. Its protein is CASSSQTGREQYF. The variable domain in full, with the rest retrieved from reference TRBV28 and TRBJ2-7, is DVKVTQSSRYLVKRTGEKVFLECVQDMDHENMFWYRQDPGLGLRLIYFSYDVKMKEKGDIPEGYSVSREKKERFSLILESASTNQTSMYLCASSSQTGREQYFGPGTRLTVT.